One sample yielded the 16 T cell receptor beta chains listed below, sequenced in a study of breast tumors, draining lymph nodes, adjacent tissues. Samples came from axillary lymph nodes draining the breast cancer. Each CDR3 protein gets one entry after TCRdb re-called the multiplex PCR reads with MiXCR. This table holds under 350,000 distinct CDR3 sequences, over 25% found once. The sample consisted of axillary lymph node tissue. The receptors were gathered from a female donor with breast cancer. Some clones in this sample may be carry-over from other donors' samples.

On this clonotype: This may be a read error, as it is one base from a much larger clone. CDR3 nucleotides: TGTGCCAGTAGACTAGCGGGAGGACACGAGCAGCACTTC. Translated: CASRLAGGHEQHF. This sequence joins TRBV12-3 or TRBV12-4 and TRBJ2-7; TRBD2 matches at 13 bases. This CDR3 spans 13 amino acids.

This clonotype was counted many times. The gene calls are TRBV15 and TRBJ2-3, with 14 bases that match TRBD2. The CDR3 is 19 amino acids. Germline CDR1 LNHNV, CDR2 YYDKDF (reference sequence). Trimming at V came to 5 bases and at J to 1 base, leaving 11 bases not matched to a gene. The CDR3 spells CATSGGLAGEEGGTDTQYF. The CDR3 coding sequence is TGTGCCACCAGCGGGGGACTAGCGGGAGAAGAGGGCGGCACAGATACGCAGTATTTT.

This clonotype was recorded many times. This chain links TRBV11-2 with TRBJ2-2, with D maybe TRBD2 (6 bases). The CDR3 sequence is 13 residues long. The V gene lost 9 bases and the J gene lost 4 bases, with 12 bases spanning the gap. CDR1 is SGHAT, CDR2 FQNNGV, per germline. This CDR3 is CASKIAATGELFF. As DNA, the CDR3 is TGTGCCAGTAAGATAGCGGCCACCGGGGAGCTGTTTTTT.

The chain couples TRBV6-5 to TRBJ2-1; a possible D gene is TRBD2 (6 bases). With 2 bases removed from V and 3 bases from J, the gap between germline ends came to 17 bases. This CDR3 has 17 amino acids. Germline V gives CDR1 MNHEY, CDR2 SVGAGI. CDR3 sequence reads: CASSYKTSRYLYNEQFF. In DNA, the CDR3 is TGTGCCAGCAGTTACAAAACTAGCCGTTACCTCTACAATGAGCAGTTCTTC.

There are a few counts of this clonotype. V and J are TRBV20-1 and TRBJ2-4, with TRBD1 matching over 8 bases. With 6 bases clipped from V and 6 bases from J, the junction kept 7 bases outside the gene matches. Germline CDR1 and CDR2: DFQATT and SNEGSKA (reference sequence). This CDR3 region has 13 residues. The CDR3 protein is CSALGTGGNIQYF. DNA of the CDR3: TGCAGTGCCCTGGGTACAGGGGGAAACATTCAGTACTTC.

This clonotype was counted many times. The chain links TRBV19 to TRBJ1-2, with TRBD1 identical over 9 bases. CDR3 length: 13 amino acids. Germline V lookup: CDR1 LNHDA, CDR2 SQIVND (reference sequence). J gave up 6 bases and V 4 bases, and 3 bases lay outside the gene matches. CDR3 amino acids: CASSRQGDDGYTF. CDR3 coding DNA: TGTGCCAGTAGTAGACAGGGGGATGATGGCTACACCTTC. The complete variable domain, with remaining parts taken from reference TRBV19 and TRBJ1-2, reads DGGITQSPKYLFRKEGQNVTLSCEQNLNHDAMYWYRQDPGQGLRLIYYSQIVNDFQKGDIAEGYSVSREKKESFPLTVTSAQKNPTAFYLCASSRQGDDGYTFGSGTRLTVV.

The rearrangement uses TRBV10-3 and TRBJ1-2, with a possible D match to TRBD1 (5 bases). CDR1 and CDR2 from the germline V gene are ENHRY and SYGVKD. The CDR3 is made up of 16 amino acids. V lost 7 bases to trimming and J lost 9 bases, with 27 bases between them. The CDR3: CAIKGQAWDGYVRYTF. The DNA of the CDR3 is TGTGCCATCAAGGGCCAAGCCTGGGACGGTTATGTTCGCTACACCTTC.

This clonotype was counted at least ten times. The chain links TRBV24-1 to TRBJ2-1; D call uncertain. The germline V gene encodes CDR1 KGHDR and CDR2 SFDVKD. V was pared by 2 bases and J by 6 bases, with 10 bases between. CDR3 length: 14 amino acids. The CDR3 region is CATSDWPRLNEQFF. The CDR3 coding sequence is TGTGCCACCAGTGATTGGCCCCGACTCAATGAGCAGTTCTTC.

To note about this clonotype: A junction boundary mismatches the germline segment, possibly from a read error. This chain links TRBV15 with TRBJ2-5; D is ambiguous. Germline lookup yields CDR1 LNHNV and CDR2 YYDKDF (reference sequence). CDR3 length: 14 amino acids. The CDR3 reads CATSEARPQETQHF. The CDR3 nucleotides read TGTGCCACCAGTGAAGCCAGGCCGCAAGAGACCCAGCACTTC.

The sample holds many counts of this clonotype. This rearrangement joins TRBV7-9 to TRBJ2-6; 11 positions match TRBD2. The trim removed 1 base at V and 0 bases at J, leaving 5 bases unmatched. CDR1 and CDR2 (germline): SEHNR, FQNEAQ (reference sequence). The CDR3 consists of 19 residues. The CDR3, as DNA: TGTGCCAGCAGCTTAGTTCGGCTAGCGGGAGGCTCTGGGGCCAACGTCCTGACTTTC. It yields the protein CASSLVRLAGGSGANVLTF. The full variable domain, with the rest looked up from reference TRBV7-9 and TRBJ2-6, is DTGVSQNPRHKITKRGQNVTFRCDPISEHNRLYWYRQTLGQGPEFLTYFQNEAQLEKSRLLSDRFSAERPKGSFSTLEIQRTEQGDSAMYLCASSLVRLAGGSGANVLTFGAGSRLTVL.

This clonotype was counted ten times or more. The gene calls are TRBV11-1 and TRBJ2-7; 12 positions match TRBD2. CDR1 and CDR2 (germline): SGHAT, FQDESV (reference sequence). The junction had 16 bases not matched to a gene; V was cut back by 4 bases and J by 0 bases. The CDR3 has 20 residues. The CDR3 sequence: CASSSGVGLAGHRSSYEQYF. The CDR3, as DNA: TGTGCCAGCAGCTCGGGTGTCGGACTAGCGGGACACAGGAGCTCCTACGAGCAGTACTTC.

The DNA of the CDR3 is TGTGCCAGCAGTTCGAGATCGGGCAGCCGATATAGCAATCAGCCCCAGCATTTT. This translates into CASSSRSGSRYSNQPQHF. This rearrangement joins TRBV28 to TRBJ1-5; D ambiguous. Trimming left V 4 bases short and J 0 bases short, with 19 bases between. Germline lookup yields CDR1 MDHEN and CDR2 SYDVKM. CDR3 size: 18 residues.

This clonotype was seen repeatedly, ten times or more. This rearrangement joins TRBV2 to TRBJ2-7, with a possible D match to TRBD2 (6 bases). V was cut by 8 bases and J by 2 bases, with 13 bases left in between. The CDR3 consists of 13 residues. Germline assignment: CDR1 SNHLY and CDR2 FYNNEI. The CDR3 region has the DNA TGTGCCAGCTCGAAGACTAGTGCCTACGAGCAGTACTTC. Translation: CASSKTSAYEQYF.

This clonotype was picked up many times. The rearrangement uses TRBV5-1 and TRBJ2-2; D gene unclear. The CDR3 has 14 amino acids. Trimming removed 6 bases at V and 7 bases at J, with 16 bases between. CDR1 is SGHRS, CDR2 YFSETQ, per germline. Here the CDR3 DNA reads TGCGCCAGCACTCCCGACGGGTATCGCGGGGAGCTGTTTTTT. Translation: CASTPDGYRGELFF. Using reference TRBV5-1 and TRBJ2-2 for the parts outside the CDR3, the full variable domain is KAGVTQTPRYLIKTRGQQVTLSCSPISGHRSVSWYQQTPGQGLQFLFEYFSETQRNKGNFPGRFSGRQFSNSRSEMNVSTLELGDSALYLCASTPDGYRGELFFGEGSRLTVL.

Remarks on this clonotype: One end of the junction does not line up with germline, which may come from a read error. This chain connects TRBV19 to TRBJ1-2; D is perhaps TRBD1 (5 bases). Germline V gene lookup returns CDR1 LNHDA and CDR2 SQIVND (reference sequence). CDR3 length: 14 amino acids. CDR3 loop: CASSIREAAFGLPF. CDR3 nucleotide sequence: TGTGCCAGTAGTATCAGGGAAGCGGCCTTTGGCTTACCCTTC.

This clonotype was counted many times. The chain uses TRBV11-3 and TRBJ2-1; TRBD2 agrees at 8 bases. This CDR3 is built from 15 residues. With V trimmed by 1 base and J by 6 bases, 5 bases remained unmatched. Germline lookup yields CDR1 SGHNT and CDR2 YENEEA. The CDR3 sequence: CASSLAGGQVNEQFF. The CDR3 nucleotides are TGTGCCAGCAGCTTAGCGGGAGGGCAGGTCAATGAGCAGTTCTTC.